This T cell receptor beta chain originates from a study of blood T cell repertoires in COVID-19. About the research overall: T cells, B-cell-depleted T cells, or PBMCs supplied cDNA or gDNA.

The method was immunoSEQ multiplex PCR; TCRdb's version includes in-frame clones alone and lacks a portion of them. The repertoire holds about 74,000 clones, with around 87% as singletons. Germline V gene sequence: CDR1 LGHDT, CDR2 YNNKEL (reference sequence). This CDR3 has 15 residues. The germline V and J ends were trimmed by 0 bases and 5 bases, with 12 bases remaining between them. Sequenced material: peripheral blood. The V and J genes are TRBV3-1 (or the pseudogene TRBV3-2) and TRBJ2-3, with D perhaps TRBD2 (6 bases). This TCR derives from a woman aged 80 or over with active or convalescent COVID-19. The CDR3 reads CASSQDLSGVDTQYF. DNA for the CDR3: TGTGCCAGCAGCCAAGATTTGTCGGGAGTAGATACGCAGTATTTT.